The 24 T cell receptor beta chains below come from one sample, sequenced in a study of cytomegalovirus exposure and HLA in healthy donors. The primer mix had 60 Vbeta and 13 Jbeta primers. The table came from immunoSEQ multiplex PCR; TCRdb's copy has only in-frame clones and leaves some out. The sample includes about 96,000 clones, around 74% of them seen just once. The sequenced sample consisted of PBMCs. The receptors shown here come from a middle-aged man in good health and CMV-seropositive.

This sequence joins TRBV6-5 and TRBJ2-3, with a weak D call TRBD2 (5 bases). The V and J ends lost 6 bases and 1 base respectively, with 8 bases between them. CDR1 MNHEY and CDR2 SVGAGI come from the germline V gene. CDR3 length: 13 amino acids. The CDR3 sequence: CASRLDRTDTQYF. The DNA for the CDR3 is TGTGCCAGCAGACTAGATCGCACAGATACGCAGTATTTT.

The V gene is TRBV19, the J gene TRBJ1-5; possibly TRBD1 for D (5 bases). The CDR3 is 17 amino acids. The V gene's germline CDR1 is LNHDA and CDR2 SQIVND (reference sequence). The ends were cut back, 4 bases at V and 1 base at J, with 17 bases in the middle. This CDR3 is CASSTSGKGMSNQPQHF. In nucleotides, the CDR3 is TGTGCCAGTAGTACCTCAGGGAAGGGCATGAGCAATCAGCCCCAGCATTTT.

The rearrangement links TRBV18 to TRBJ1-1; 8 nucleotides line up with TRBD1. CDR3 length: 12 residues. Germline V lookup: CDR1 KGHSH, CDR2 LQKENI. Germline trimming cut 4 bases from V and 8 bases from J; bases unmatched to any gene: 3. The CDR3 DNA reads TGTGCCAGCTCACTCGGACAGGGAGAAGCTTTCTTT. Protein product: CASSLGQGEAFF.

This clone has only one observation. The rearrangement links TRBV7-2 to TRBJ2-2, with D hard to call. V gave up 1 base and J gave up 2 bases, with 5 bases separating them. Germline assignment: CDR1 SGHTA and CDR2 FQGNSA. This CDR3 region has 14 residues. In DNA form, the CDR3 reads TGTGCCAGCAGCTTAGGTTCTAACACCGGGGAGCTGTTTTTT. Its protein product is CASSLGSNTGELFF.

The chain has TRBV7-9 and TRBJ1-3; TRBD1 matches 8 bases. Germline V gives CDR1 SEHNR, CDR2 FQNEAQ (reference sequence). Trimming removed 5 bases from V and 4 bases from J; junction bases left unmatched: 7. The CDR3 consists of 15 residues. In nucleotides, the CDR3 is TGTGCCAGCAGCAGTAGCCGGGACAGGGGAAACACCATATATTTT. Residues: CASSSSRDRGNTIYF.

The chain combines TRBV7-6 with TRBJ2-7; D gene uncertain. V was clipped by 2 bases and J by 3 bases, with 23 bases between them. Per germline, CDR1 SGHVS and CDR2 FNYEAQ. The CDR3 extends over 18 amino acids. The CDR3 reads CASSLRGSNLRNYYEQYF. The DNA of the CDR3 is TGTGCCAGCAGCTTACGCGGCTCGAATCTTCGGAACTACTACGAGCAGTACTTC.

This clone was detected a few times. The V gene is TRBV20-1, the J gene TRBJ2-3; TRBD2 matches at 9 bases. Germline assignment: CDR1 DFQATT and CDR2 SNEGSKA (reference sequence). The ends lost 6 bases at V and 14 bases at J; junction bases unmatched: 9. The CDR3 totals 11 residues. CDR3 in DNA: TGCAGTGCCAAGGGACTAGCATCCAGGTATTTT. Protein product: CSAKGLASRYF.

The rearrangement uses TRBV2 and TRBJ1-1, with D maybe TRBD1 (6 bases). V shed 4 bases and J shed 1 base, with 13 bases lying between them. Germline values: CDR1 SNHLY, CDR2 FYNNEI. The CDR3 has 15 amino acids. CDR3 coding DNA: TGTGCCAGCAGTGCCGGACCGACAGGGAACACTGAAGCTTTCTTT. Amino acids: CASSAGPTGNTEAFF.

A word on this clone: Other DNA sequences in the sample encode the same CDR3. The rearrangement uses TRBV7-9 and TRBJ2-3; TRBD1 might be the D (5 bases). The germline V gene encodes CDR1 SEHNR and CDR2 FQNEAQ (reference sequence). V was pared by 1 base and J by 0 bases, with 5 bases between. This CDR3 comprises 14 residues. CDR3 region: CASSLGQSTDTQYF. CDR3 DNA sequence: TGTGCCAGCAGCTTAGGACAGAGCACAGATACGCAGTATTTT.

This chain links TRBV2 with TRBJ2-1; 9 bases fit TRBD2. The CDR3 is made up of 14 amino acids. Germline values: CDR1 SNHLY, CDR2 FYNNEI. The J segment lost 8 bases and the V segment lost 2 bases, leaving 4 bases of the junction unmatched. The CDR3 nucleotides read TGTGCCAGCAGTGAAAAGCGGGGGGCGTATGAGCAGTTCTTC. As protein: CASSEKRGAYEQFF.

The chain uses TRBV7-9 and TRBJ1-6; TRBD1 agrees at 9 bases. The CDR3 is 14 amino acids. V was clipped by 4 bases and J by 5 bases; unmatched bases: 0. Germline V lookup: CDR1 SEHNR, CDR2 FQNEAQ (reference sequence). Written as DNA, the CDR3 is TGTGCCAGCAGCTGGACAGGGGATAATTCACCCCTCCACTTT. Protein: CASSWTGDNSPLHF.

The J gene is TRBJ2-7, the V gene TRBV6-1; no reliable D call. V was trimmed by 5 bases and J by 2 bases, leaving 10 bases between them. The CDR3 is 13 amino acids. CDR1 MNHNS and CDR2 SASEGT come from the germline V gene. The CDR3 DNA reads as TGTGCCAGCAGTATCAGGAATACCTACGAGCAGTACTTC. This encodes CASSIRNTYEQYF.

J is TRBJ2-7 and V is TRBV19; 7 bases line up with TRBD1. Germline V gene data show CDR1 as LNHDA and CDR2 as SQIVND (reference sequence). The V gene end was trimmed by 3 bases and the J gene end by 2 bases; junction bases not matched to a gene: 1. The CDR3 contains 13 residues. The CDR3: CASSMTGTYEQYF. The CDR3 DNA is TGTGCCAGTAGTATGACAGGGACCTACGAGCAGTACTTC.

The chain employs TRBV19 and TRBJ1-1, with TRBD1 as a possible D gene (6 bases). CDR1 and CDR2 (germline): LNHDA, SQIVND (reference sequence). V gave up 4 bases and J gave up 1 base, with 10 bases separating them. The CDR3 loop spans 14 amino acids. The CDR3 here is CASSRGQQNTEAFF. The CDR3 DNA reads TGTGCCAGTAGTAGGGGGCAGCAGAACACTGAAGCTTTCTTT.

To note about this clone: One end of the junction varies from germline; a read error may be responsible. The chain links TRBV9 to TRBJ1-2; TRBD1 agrees at 9 bases. The CDR3 runs to 17 residues. Germline CDR1 SGDLS, CDR2 YYNGEE. CDR3 residues: CASSAPGQGERSYGYPF. The CDR3 coding sequence is TGTGCCAGCAGCGCACCGGGACAGGGCGAGAGGAGCTATGGCTACCCCTTC.

In regard to this clone: The same CDR3 arises from other DNA sequences in this sample as well. The CDR3 is CASSLDGGSGNTIYF. The CDR3, as DNA: TGCGCCAGCAGCCTGGACGGCGGCTCTGGAAACACCATATATTTT. V usage is TRBV5-1 and J usage is TRBJ1-3; no clear D. The CDR3 has 15 residues. CDR1 is SGHRS, CDR2 YFSETQ, per germline. Trimming took off 4 bases at V and 0 bases at J, with 11 bases between the two ends.

The chain links TRBV28 to TRBJ1-3; no clear D gene. V lost 1 base, J lost 1 base, and 14 bases lay in between. The germline V gene has CDR1 MDHEN and CDR2 SYDVKM. The CDR3 totals 17 residues. The CDR3 loop reads CASSLFFSGVSGNTIYF. Written as DNA, the CDR3 is TGTGCCAGCAGTTTATTCTTTTCCGGGGTTTCTGGAAACACCATATATTTT.

CDR3 loop: CASTSGTGHEKLFF. In DNA form, the CDR3 reads TGTGCCAGCACCTCCGGGACAGGGCATGAAAAACTGTTTTTT. The chain has TRBV28 and TRBJ1-4, with 9 bases identical to TRBD1. V trimming: 7 bases; J trimming: 6 bases; junction bases outside the gene matches: 6. Germline loops: CDR1 MDHEN, CDR2 SYDVKM. CDR3 length equals 14 residues.

About this clone: At one end, the junction sequence differs from germline, possibly due to a read error. The genes are TRBV12-5 and TRBJ1-5; D is uncertain. Germline loops: CDR1 LGHNT, CDR2 FRNRAP. The CDR3 extends over 14 amino acids. The CDR3: CASGPWVSNQPQNF. The CDR3 DNA sequence: TGTGCTAGTGGCCCATGGGTTAGCAATCAGCCCCAGAATTTT.

This clone has only one observation. The CDR3 region is CASSLQGAGTDTQYF. The DNA for the CDR3 is TGTGCCAGCAGCTTACAGGGGGCTGGCACAGATACGCAGTATTTT. The J gene is TRBJ2-3, the V gene TRBV5-6; 9 bases map to TRBD1. The CDR3 totals 15 residues. V shed 2 bases and J 1 base; nucleotides not matched to a gene: 2. Germline V CDR1 and CDR2: SGHDT, YYEEEE.

This clone was seen only a few times. V gene TRBV6-6 combines with J gene TRBJ2-2, with D possibly being TRBD1 (6 bases). The CDR3 is 12 residues long. In germline, CDR1 is MNHNY, CDR2 SVGAGI (reference sequence). This CDR3 is CATGHNTGELFF. The CDR3 nucleotides read TGTGCAACGGGACACAACACCGGGGAGCTGTTTTTT.

The V and J genes are TRBV29-1 and TRBJ2-7, with 8 bases identical to TRBD1. The ends lost 7 bases at V and 7 bases at J; junction bases unmatched: 18. Germline V CDR1 and CDR2: SQVTM, ANQGSEA. The CDR3 covers 15 residues. The CDR3 here is CSADDRDRGLGEQYF. DNA of the CDR3: TGCAGCGCCGATGACCGAGACAGGGGATTAGGGGAGCAGTACTTC.

This clone was observed a few times. V and J are TRBV25-1 and TRBJ1-6, with TRBD1 matching over 10 bases. Germline values: CDR1 MGHDK, CDR2 SYGVNS. After removal of 1 base from V and 9 bases from J, the junction contained 6 bases not matched to a gene. This CDR3 is built from 16 residues. The CDR3 nucleotides read TGTGCCAGCAGTGAATTTGACAGGGGGCCGCTTTCACCCCTCCACTTT. This codes for CASSEFDRGPLSPLHF. The whole variable domain, filled in from reference TRBV25-1 and TRBJ1-6, reads EADIYQTPRYLVIGTGKKITLECSQTMGHDKMYWYQQDPGMELHLIHYSYGVNSTEKGDLSSESTVSRIRTEHFPLTLESARPSHTSQYLCASSEFDRGPLSPLHFGNGTRLTVT.

This clone was seen a handful of times. This chain joins TRBV10-3 and TRBJ1-6; 7 nucleotides match TRBD1. Per germline, CDR1 ENHRY and CDR2 SYGVKD. There are 17 residues in the CDR3. The ends lost 0 bases at V and 1 base at J; junction bases unmatched: 3. CDR3 bases: TGTGCCATCAGTGAGTCACCAGGGGGGTCCTATAATTCACCCCTCCACTTT. Translating it yields CAISESPGGSYNSPLHF.